This record looks at one T cell receptor (beta chain) sequence and its context. The time point: sample taken at primary tumor resection. Whole RNA, which was extracted from tumor, nontumor lung tissue or frozen PBMC, was sequenced without any cell sorting. These data belong to a study of spatial heterogeneity in lung cancer. All TCR cDNA molecules were individually tagged with a unique molecular identifier. One entry per CDR3 protein, called by TCRdb with MiXCR from the 5' RACE reads. Of 40,000 to 45,000 distinct CDR3 sequences in the sample, approximately 15% were seen once. Trimming took 0 bases from V and 5 from J, leaving 6 bases between them. The CDR3 loop spans 12 amino acids. Germline loops: CDR1 DFQATT, CDR2 SNEGSKA (reference sequence).

The source was PBMCs, collected at surgery. This chain links TRBV20-1 with TRBJ2-3; D remains unclear. This receptor was taken from a male donor with early-stage non-small cell lung cancer. The CDR3 nucleotides read TGCAGTGCTAGAGATTTGCTAGATACGCAGTATTTT. Translating it yields CSARDLLDTQYF.